A single sample is the source of the 25 T cell receptor beta chains below, sequenced in a study of blood T cells in healthy people across ages. For the second PCR, which ran for about 7 to 12 cycles, a sample-barcoded 5' primer and a J-beta primer mix were used. TCRdb re-called the 5' RACE reads through MiXCR, storing one row per CDR3 protein. Of about 680,000 distinct CDR3 sequences in the sample, 49% were seen once. Sequencing was done on a sample of blood. The receptors shown here come from a woman in her sixties in good health.

The chain couples TRBV20-1 to TRBJ2-1, with TRBD2 matching 11 bases. This CDR3 has 18 amino acids. Germline V gene data show CDR1 as DFQATT and CDR2 as SNEGSKA (reference sequence). V lost 1 base to trimming and J lost 1 base; unmatched junction nucleotides: 9. The CDR3 nucleotides are TGCAGTGCTAGAGTACTAGCGGGAGCTGCCCTTTCCTACAATGAGCAGTTCTTC. Translation: CSARVLAGAALSYNEQFF.

DNA of the CDR3: TGTGCCAGCAGCCAAGATCGCTGGTTTAAGCGCTCGGGAGTAGAGGATGAGCAGTTCTTC. Its protein product is CASSQDRWFKRSGVEDEQFF. V and J are TRBV14 and TRBJ2-1; tentatively, D is TRBD2 (6 bases). The CDR3 has 20 amino acids. The V gene's germline CDR1 is SGHDN and CDR2 FVKESK. Trimming cost V 0 bases and J 8 bases, with 29 bases left between them.

There are many counts of this clonotype. The CDR3 DNA follows: TGTGCCAGCAGCCTTAGCGGGATTGCCTACAATGAGCAGTTCTTC. This codes for CASSLSGIAYNEQFF. The chain carries TRBV7-2 and TRBJ2-1; 8 positions match TRBD2. The CDR3 runs to 15 residues. With V trimmed by 5 bases and J by 2 bases, 5 bases remained unmatched. Germline V gene data show CDR1 as SGHTA and CDR2 as FQGNSA.

The V and J genes are TRBV7-2 and TRBJ2-1, with no clear D. This CDR3 has 12 amino acids. Germline loops: CDR1 SGHTA, CDR2 FQGNSA. Trimming took 3 bases from V and 9 from J, leaving 9 bases between them. The CDR3 bases are TGTGCCAGCAGCTTCTTTGGCCGTGAGCAGTTCTTC. Protein sequence: CASSFFGREQFF.

This chain links TRBV5-5 with TRBJ1-2; D not resolved. This CDR3 has 13 residues. Germline V gene data show CDR1 as SGHKS and CDR2 as YYEKEE (reference sequence). The V gene lost 1 base and the J gene lost 7 bases, with 11 bases spanning the gap. In nucleotides, the CDR3 is TGTGCCAGCAGCTTGCCGGGTATTATTGGCTACACCTTC. It codes for CASSLPGIIGYTF.

Concerning this clonotype itself: Given a much more abundant clone one base away, this may be a read error. The V and J genes are TRBV3-1 and TRBJ2-3, with D possibly TRBD2 on 6 matching bases. CDR3 size: 12 residues. From germline, CDR1 is LGHDT and CDR2 YNNKEL (reference sequence). The CDR3 sequence is CTSSFVGGTQYF. The CDR3 region has the DNA TGTACCAGCAGCTTTGTGGGGGGTACGCAGTATTTT.

This chain connects TRBV7-2 to TRBJ2-3; TRBD2 matches 15 bases. The ends lost 5 bases at V and 1 base at J; junction bases unmatched: 7. Germline V gives CDR1 SGHTA, CDR2 FQGNSA. This CDR3 is built from 18 residues. The chain's CDR3 is CASSPRTSGRARTDTQYF. DNA of the CDR3: TGTGCCAGCAGCCCAAGGACTAGCGGGAGGGCCCGCACAGATACGCAGTATTTT.

The V call is TRBV15, the J call TRBJ2-1; possible D gene TRBD2, 6 bases. Germline CDR1 is LNHNV and CDR2 is YYDKDF (reference sequence). The CDR3 sequence is 16 residues long. V was pared by 5 bases and J by 8 bases, with 22 bases between. Written as DNA, the CDR3 is TGTGCCACCAGCCCCTCCCGTTACGGGAGCGCCGATGAGCAGTTCTTC. It specifies CATSPSRYGSADEQFF.

This clonotype showed up just a few times. V and J are TRBV24-1 and TRBJ2-4; D is unclear. This CDR3 has 14 amino acids. Germline loops: CDR1 KGHDR, CDR2 SFDVKD. The ends were cut back, 5 bases at V and 0 bases at J, with 7 bases in the middle. The CDR3 reads CATSAATAKNIQYF. Written as DNA, the CDR3 is TGTGCCACCAGTGCTGCGACAGCCAAAAACATTCAGTACTTC.

The chain couples TRBV7-8 to TRBJ2-7; D may be TRBD2 (6 bases). V was clipped by 0 bases and J by 6 bases, with 18 bases between them. From germline, CDR1 is SGHVS and CDR2 FQNEAQ. The length of the CDR3 is 16 residues. CDR3: CASSLAGPGGTGEQYF. DNA of the CDR3: TGTGCCAGCAGCTTAGCGGGCCCCGGGGGTACTGGCGAGCAGTACTTC.

This chain links TRBV7-3 with TRBJ2-1; D is perhaps TRBD2 (5 bases). In germline, CDR1 is SGHTA, CDR2 FQGTGA. V was trimmed by 3 bases and J by 0 bases, leaving 12 bases between them. The CDR3 is 16 amino acids. The CDR3, as DNA: TGTGCCAGCAGCTTGTTGCGAGGGCCCTCCTACAATGAGCAGTTCTTC. As protein: CASSLLRGPSYNEQFF.

The chain links TRBV28 to TRBJ1-5; maybe TRBD1 (6 bases). Germline CDR1 reads MDHEN; CDR2 reads SYDVKM. This CDR3 has 17 amino acids. Trimming took 0 bases from V and 6 from J, leaving 18 bases between them. The CDR3 coding sequence is TGTGCCAGCAGTTTATGGAGGGGCGGTAGGGGGAGTCAGCCCCAGCATTTT. It translates to CASSLWRGGRGSQPQHF.

This clonotype was found once. This chain uses TRBV2 with TRBJ2-5; no clear D gene. The end of the DNA aligns better with TRBJ2-7, so the J call may be wrong. The CDR3 loop spans 14 amino acids. Germline V lookup: CDR1 SNHLY, CDR2 FYNNEI. CDR3 nucleotide sequence: TGTGCCAGCAATGCCGTCGGACCGACCTACGAGCAGTACTTC. Residues: CASNAVGPTYEQYF.

The gene calls are TRBV27 and TRBJ2-6, with unresolved D. V was clipped by 7 bases and J by 0 bases, with 10 bases between them. The CDR3 sequence is 15 residues long. The germline V gene has CDR1 MNHEY and CDR2 SMNVEV (reference sequence). The CDR3 DNA is TGTGCCAGCAAGGACGTAAGCTCTGGGGCCAACGTCCTGACTTTC. Encoded protein: CASKDVSSGANVLTF. Complete variable domain (other parts from reference TRBV27 and TRBJ2-6): EAQVTQNPRYLITVTGKKLTVTCSQNMNHEYMSWYRQDPGLGLRQIYYSMNVEVTDKGDVPEGYKVSRKEKRNFPLILESPSPNQTSLYFCASKDVSSGANVLTFGAGSRLTVL.

The sample holds one count of this clonotype. This rearrangement joins TRBV12-3 or TRBV12-4 to TRBJ2-1; the D is unclear. The CDR3 is 12 residues long. Trimming left V 2 bases short and J 9 bases short, with 8 bases between. CDR3 sequence reads: CASSLRTREQFF. The DNA for the CDR3 is TGTGCCAGCAGTTTACGTACACGTGAGCAGTTCTTC.

V is TRBV20-1 and J is TRBJ1-2; 7 nucleotides match TRBD1. The germline V gene encodes CDR1 DFQATT and CDR2 SNEGSKA (reference sequence). The ends lost 6 bases at V and 2 bases at J; junction bases unmatched: 6. CDR3 length: 13 amino acids. The CDR3: CSATKGGNYGYTF. The CDR3 DNA follows: TGCAGTGCAACAAAAGGGGGCAACTATGGCTACACCTTC.

This rearrangement joins TRBV6-2 or TRBV6-3 to TRBJ2-7, with a possible D match to TRBD1 (5 bases). The V end was cut by 4 bases, the J end by 2 bases, with 15 bases between. This CDR3 has 15 residues. Germline assignment: CDR1 MNHEY and CDR2 SVGEGT. CDR3 sequence reads: CASSWGPDSTYEQYF. The DNA of the CDR3 is TGTGCCAGCAGTTGGGGCCCTGACAGCACCTACGAGCAGTACTTC.

Concerning this clonotype: A much larger clone differs from this one at a single base, so this may be a read error. The chain combines TRBV4-2 with TRBJ1-2; weak D call: TRBD1 (5 bases). CDR1 LGHNA and CDR2 YNFKEQ come from the germline V gene. The CDR3 length is 16 residues. CDR3 sequence: CASSQDTQGFNHGYTF. Written as DNA, the CDR3 is TGTGCCAGCAGCCAAGATACGCAGGGCTTTAACCATGGCTACACCTTC.

V and J are TRBV5-4 and TRBJ2-6, with TRBD2 as a possible D gene (5 bases). The germline gives CDR1 SGHNT, CDR2 YYREEE (reference sequence). V lost 3 bases and J 1 base, leaving 17 bases between the germline ends. CDR3 length: 18 amino acids. Here the CDR3 DNA reads TGTGCCAGCAGCTCGGGGAGCGGTTTCCGTTCTGGGGCCAACGTCCTGACTTTC. This encodes CASSSGSGFRSGANVLTF.

The rearrangement joins TRBV28 to TRBJ1-1; 9 bases match TRBD1. CDR1 is MDHEN and CDR2 is SYDVKM in the germline V gene. CDR3 length: 15 residues. The junction had 17 bases not matched to a gene; V was cut back by 9 bases and J by 9 bases. The CDR3 coding sequence is TGTGCCAGTAGTATTACAGGGGGCTTAAATACTAAAGCTTTCTTT. Translation gives CASSITGGLNTKAFF.

The chain links TRBV9 to TRBJ2-7; 8 bases align to TRBD2. CDR1 and CDR2 (germline): SGDLS, YYNGEE. The CDR3 spans 14 residues. J lost 4 bases, V lost 6 bases, and 9 bases had no gene match. The CDR3 nucleotides read TGTGCCAGCAACCCGGGGGGGGGCAATTACGAGCAGTACTTC. It encodes CASNPGGGNYEQYF.

The CDR3 region is CASSQGAGGITGELFF. For the CDR3, the DNA is TGCGCCAGCAGCCAAGGGGCAGGGGGTATCACCGGGGAGCTGTTTTTT. The chain combines TRBV4-1 with TRBJ2-2; 7 bases align to TRBD1. Trimming at V came to 1 base and at J to 4 bases, leaving 6 bases not matched to a gene. CDR3 length: 16 amino acids. Germline V CDR1 and CDR2: MGHRA, YSYEKL.

This chain connects TRBV4-2 to TRBJ2-5; 10 bases line up with TRBD2. The CDR3 has 14 residues. J gave up 11 bases and V 1 base, and 7 bases lay outside the gene matches. Germline V gene lookup returns CDR1 LGHNA and CDR2 YNFKEQ. The CDR3 spells CASSQAGTSADQYF. The CDR3 DNA reads as TGTGCCAGCAGCCAAGCCGGGACTAGCGCTGATCAGTACTTC.

This clonotype has a handful of counts. The V call is TRBV7-9, the J call TRBJ2-4; a weak D match, TRBD1 (5 bases). Trimming shortened V by 3 bases and J by 0 bases, and 12 bases separated the two germline ends. CDR3 length: 16 residues. The germline V gene encodes CDR1 SEHNR and CDR2 FQNEAQ (reference sequence). The DNA for the CDR3 is TGTGCCAGCAGCTTCGGCAGGGCCCTAGCCAAAAACATTCAGTACTTC. This translates into CASSFGRALAKNIQYF.

This chain connects TRBV29-1 to TRBJ2-1; maybe TRBD2 (5 bases). The better agreement between TRBJ2-7 and the DNA end casts doubt on the J call. CDR1 SQVTM and CDR2 ANQGSEA come from the germline V gene. CDR3 size: 13 residues. Here the CDR3 DNA reads TGCAGCGTTGACTCGAGTACTAGTGATGAGCAGTACTTC. The encoded protein is CSVDSSTSDEQYF.